Listed below are T cell receptor beta chains from one sample, sequenced in a study of response to subunit inactivated influenza vaccine. TCRdb re-derived calls from the RT-PCR reads in MiXCR, one entry per CDR3 protein. The sample contains about 570,000 distinct CDR3 sequences, about 12% of which appear only once. The specimen was PBMCs from blood, collected on the day of vaccination. The receptors shown here come from a man aged 50 to 60 who received an inactivated influenza vaccine. Both conserved end residues are part of each CDR3. The order of the fields is clone size, D gene, J gene, V gene, CDR3 protein, CDR3 DNA. The D gene is left open where the match is weak. A clone size is listed for some rows: how often the clone was seen (once, few, many), or a class if it is expanded.

>.|.|TRBJ2-5|TRBV2
CASRGTELETQYF
TGTGCCAGCAGGGGAACCGAGTTGGAGACCCAGTACTTC
>few|.|TRBJ2-2|TRBV29-1
CSVVWGSGGELFF
TGCAGCGTTGTTTGGGGTAGTGGCGGGGAGCTGTTTTTT
>.|.|TRBJ2-2|TRBV6-5
CASTSDSGELFF
TGTGCCAGCACGTCTGACTCCGGGGAGCTGTTTTTT
>few|.|TRBJ1-4|TRBV7-9
CASSLGQVLNEKLFF
TGTGCCAGCAGCTTAGGACAGGTCCTTAATGAAAAACTGTTTTTT
>few|.|TRBJ1-3|TRBV7-2
CASSHRAGNTIYF
TGTGCCAGCAGCCACAGGGCTGGAAACACCATATATTTT
>few|.|TRBJ2-1|TRBV28
CASSLYSSNEQFF
TGTGCCAGCAGTTTATACAGTAGTAATGAGCAGTTCTTC
>many|TRBD2|TRBJ2-5|TRBV7-2
CASSSDWTSGAYSKTQYF
TGTGCCAGCAGCTCCGACTGGACTAGCGGGGCTTACTCGAAGACCCAGTACTTC
>.|.|TRBJ1-1|TRBV7-2
CASSSTRGTEAFF
TGTGCCAGCTCATCAACCAGGGGCACTGAAGCTTTCTTT
>many|TRBD2|TRBJ2-7|TRBV5-1
CASSLGTTTSGRPLQQYF
TGCGCCAGCAGCTTGGGGACAACCACTAGCGGGAGACCTCTGCAGCAGTACTTC
>.|TRBD2|TRBJ2-1|TRBV5-1
CASSPGTSGRDEQFF
TGCGCCAGCAGCCCTGGGACTAGCGGGAGAGATGAGCAGTTCTTC
>.|TRBD1|TRBJ1-6|TRBV5-6
CASSSRTGVNSPLHF
TGTGCCAGCAGCTCTAGGACAGGGGTTAATTCACCCCTCCACTTT
>many|.|TRBJ2-7|TRBV5-1
CASSLGQISYEQYF
TGCGCCAGCAGCTTGGGCCAGATCTCCTACGAGCAGTACTTC
>few|TRBD2|TRBJ2-5|TRBV11-1
CASSQPPQYAGDQETQYF
TGTGCCAGCAGCCAACCACCACAATACGCGGGGGACCAAGAGACCCAGTACTTC
>few|.|TRBJ2-3|TRBV5-1
CASSWAPGTDTQYF
TGCGCCAGCAGCTGGGCCCCGGGCACAGATACGCAGTATTTT
>.|.|TRBJ2-5|TRBV7-9
CASSLLEGPRETQYF
TGTGCCAGCAGCTTATTGGAGGGGCCGAGGGAGACCCAGTACTTC
>few|.|TRBJ2-7|TRBV10-3
CAISFPGHSYEQYF
TGTGCCATCAGTTTTCCGGGACATTCCTACGAGCAGTACTTC
>few|.|TRBJ1-3|TRBV12-3/TRBV12-4
CATQGSGNTIYF
TGTGCCACCCAGGGCTCTGGAAACACCATATATTTT
>.|TRBD2|TRBJ2-1|TRBV3-1
CACSFGPVDGRIPYNEQFF
TGTGCCTGCAGTTTCGGGCCTGTCGACGGGAGGATTCCCTACAATGAGCAGTTCTTC
>.|.|TRBJ1-5|TRBV7-2
CASSLAAVWVQPQHF
TGTGCCAGCAGCTTAGCTGCGGTATGGGTTCAGCCCCAGCATTTT
>few|.|TRBJ2-4|TRBV2
CASSGRLAKNIQYF
TGTGCCAGCAGTGGCCGGCTAGCCAAAAACATTCAGTACTTC
>few|TRBD1|TRBJ2-5|TRBV12-3/TRBV12-4
CASSSSAGGLGTQYF
TGTGCCAGCTCCTCATCCGCAGGGGGCTTGGGGACCCAGTACTTC
>few|.|TRBJ2-2|TRBV29-1
CSVESGTGELFF
TGCAGCGTTGAGTCCGGCACCGGGGAGCTGTTTTTT
>.|TRBD1|TRBJ2-7|TRBV5-1
CASSLGGTGLYEQYF
TGCGCCAGCAGCTTGGGGGGGACAGGGTTATACGAGCAGTACTTC
>many|.|TRBJ2-3|TRBV7-8
CASSLKHTQYF
TGTGCCAGCAGCTTAAAACATACGCAGTATTTT
>few|.|TRBJ2-2|TRBV18
CASSPGTHSSGELFF
TGTGCCAGCTCACCAGGGACACACAGCAGCGGGGAGCTGTTTTTT
>few|.|TRBJ2-3|TRBV11-2
CASSPIRDVAQYF
TGTGCCAGCAGCCCTATCCGGGACGTAGCGCAGTATTTT
>many|.|TRBJ2-7|TRBV12-3/TRBV12-4
CASSLAGGGYEQYF
TGTGCCAGCAGTTTAGCGGGAGGGGGCTACGAGCAGTACTTC
>.|TRBD2|TRBJ2-1|TRBV24-1
CATSDGIRDYTSRAYNEQFF
TGTGCCACCAGCGATGGTATCCGGGACTATACTAGCAGAGCCTACAATGAGCAGTTCTTC